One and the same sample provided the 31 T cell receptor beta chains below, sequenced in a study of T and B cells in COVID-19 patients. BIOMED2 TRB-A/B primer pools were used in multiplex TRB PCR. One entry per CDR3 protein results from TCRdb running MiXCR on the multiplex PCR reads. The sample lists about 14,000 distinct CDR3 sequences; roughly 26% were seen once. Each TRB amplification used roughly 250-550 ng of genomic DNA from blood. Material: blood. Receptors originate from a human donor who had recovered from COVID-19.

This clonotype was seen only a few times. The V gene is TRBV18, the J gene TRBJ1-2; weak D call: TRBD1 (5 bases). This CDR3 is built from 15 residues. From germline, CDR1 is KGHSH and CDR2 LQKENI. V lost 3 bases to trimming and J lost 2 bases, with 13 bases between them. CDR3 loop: CASSPNRDGNYGYTF. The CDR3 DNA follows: TGTGCCAGCTCACCTAACCGGGACGGGAACTATGGCTACACCTTC.

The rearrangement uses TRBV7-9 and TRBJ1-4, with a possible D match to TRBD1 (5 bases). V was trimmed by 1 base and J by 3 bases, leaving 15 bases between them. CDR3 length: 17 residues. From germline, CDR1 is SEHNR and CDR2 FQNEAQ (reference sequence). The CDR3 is CASSLGPAGSSNEKLFF. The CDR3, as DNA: TGTGCCAGCAGCTTAGGGCCCGCAGGGTCGTCTAATGAAAAACTGTTTTTT.

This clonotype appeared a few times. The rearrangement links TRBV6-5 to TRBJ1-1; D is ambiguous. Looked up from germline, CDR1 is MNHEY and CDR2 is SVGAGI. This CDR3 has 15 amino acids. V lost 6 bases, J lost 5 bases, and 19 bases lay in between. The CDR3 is CASSPRGSRGTEAFF. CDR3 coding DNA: TGTGCCAGCAGCCCGCGCGGGTCGAGAGGGACTGAAGCTTTCTTT.

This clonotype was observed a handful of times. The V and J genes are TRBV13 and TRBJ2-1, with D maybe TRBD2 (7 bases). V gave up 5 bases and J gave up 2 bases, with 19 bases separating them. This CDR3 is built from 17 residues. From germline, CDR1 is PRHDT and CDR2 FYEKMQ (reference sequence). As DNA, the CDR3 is TGTGCCAGCAGCCAGGGGAGCGGGGAACCCGCCTACAATGAGCAGTTCTTC. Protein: CASSQGSGEPAYNEQFF.

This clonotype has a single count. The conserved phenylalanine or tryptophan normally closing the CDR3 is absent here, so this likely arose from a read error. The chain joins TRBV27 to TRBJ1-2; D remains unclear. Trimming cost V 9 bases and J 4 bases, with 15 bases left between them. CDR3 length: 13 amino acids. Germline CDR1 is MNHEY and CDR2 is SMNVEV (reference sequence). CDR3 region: CASSTHLGYGYTY. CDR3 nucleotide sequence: TGTGCCAGTAGTACCCACCTGGGCTATGGCTACACCTAC.

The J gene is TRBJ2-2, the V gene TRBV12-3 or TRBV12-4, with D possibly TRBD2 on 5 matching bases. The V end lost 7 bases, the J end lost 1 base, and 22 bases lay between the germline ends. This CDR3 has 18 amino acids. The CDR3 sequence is CASNHHPRGSQNTGELFF. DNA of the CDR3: TGTGCCAGCAACCATCACCCCCGGGGATCCCAGAACACCGGGGAGCTGTTTTTT.

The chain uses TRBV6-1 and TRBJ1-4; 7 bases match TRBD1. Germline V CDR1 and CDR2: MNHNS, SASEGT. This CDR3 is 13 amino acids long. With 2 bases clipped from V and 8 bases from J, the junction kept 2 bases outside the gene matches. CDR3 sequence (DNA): TGTGCCAGCAGTGAATCCAGGGGGGAAAAACTGTTTTTT. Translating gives CASSESRGEKLFF.

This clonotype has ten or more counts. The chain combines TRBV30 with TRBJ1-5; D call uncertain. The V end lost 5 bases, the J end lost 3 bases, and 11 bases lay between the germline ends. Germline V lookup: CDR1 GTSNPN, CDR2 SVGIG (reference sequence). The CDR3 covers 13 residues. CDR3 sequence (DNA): TGTGCCTGGGACCTTGGGGTCAATCAGCCCCAGCATTTT. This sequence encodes CAWDLGVNQPQHF.

CDR3 in DNA: TGTGCCAGCAGCTTAAGTGCAACTAATGAAAAACTGTTTTTT. Its protein product is CASSLSATNEKLFF. The chain couples TRBV12-3 or TRBV12-4 to TRBJ1-4; the D is unclear. The CDR3 loop spans 14 amino acids. V shed 6 bases and J shed 0 bases, with 8 bases lying between them.

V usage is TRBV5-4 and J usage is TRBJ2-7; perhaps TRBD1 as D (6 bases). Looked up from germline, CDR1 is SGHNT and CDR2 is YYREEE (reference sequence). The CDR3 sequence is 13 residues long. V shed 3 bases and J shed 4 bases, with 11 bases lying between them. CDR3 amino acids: CASSSAGEYEQYF. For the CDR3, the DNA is TGTGCCAGCAGCTCAGCAGGGGAATACGAGCAGTACTTC.

This CDR3 reads CSVRTSGRNEQFF. The CDR3 nucleotides read TGCAGCGTTAGGACTAGCGGGAGGAATGAGCAGTTCTTC. V gene TRBV29-1 combines with J gene TRBJ2-1, with TRBD2 matching 14 bases. The CDR3 has 13 amino acids. Germline-derived CDR1 and CDR2 are SQVTM and ANQGSEA. J gave up 7 bases and V 5 bases, and 1 base lay outside the gene matches.

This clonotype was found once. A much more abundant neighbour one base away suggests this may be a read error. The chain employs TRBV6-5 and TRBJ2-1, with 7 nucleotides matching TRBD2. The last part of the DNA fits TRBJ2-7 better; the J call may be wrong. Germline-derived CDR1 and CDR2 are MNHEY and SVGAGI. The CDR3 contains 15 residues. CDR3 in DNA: TGTGCCAGCAGCCTATACGGGACTACCCACAATGAGCAGTACTTC. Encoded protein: CASSLYGTTHNEQYF.

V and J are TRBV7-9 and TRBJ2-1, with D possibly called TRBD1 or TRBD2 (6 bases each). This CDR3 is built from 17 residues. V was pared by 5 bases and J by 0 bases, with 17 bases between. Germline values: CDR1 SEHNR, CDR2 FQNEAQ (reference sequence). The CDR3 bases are TGTGCCAGCAGCCCTGGGGGCTGGGACTTCTCCTACAATGAGCAGTTCTTC. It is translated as CASSPGGWDFSYNEQFF.

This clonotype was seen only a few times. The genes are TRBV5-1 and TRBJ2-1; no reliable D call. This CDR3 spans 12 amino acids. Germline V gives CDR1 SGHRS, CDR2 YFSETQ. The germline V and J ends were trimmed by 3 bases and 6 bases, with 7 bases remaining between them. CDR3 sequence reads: CASSSVGNEQFF. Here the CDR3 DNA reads TGCGCCAGCAGCTCGGTGGGCAATGAGCAGTTCTTC.

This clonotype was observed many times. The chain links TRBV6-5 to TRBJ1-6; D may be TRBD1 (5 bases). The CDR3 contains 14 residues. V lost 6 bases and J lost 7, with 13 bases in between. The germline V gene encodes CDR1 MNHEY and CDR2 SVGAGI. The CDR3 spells CASRVGQQNSPLHF. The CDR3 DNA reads TGTGCCAGCAGAGTGGGGCAGCAGAATTCACCCCTCCACTTT.

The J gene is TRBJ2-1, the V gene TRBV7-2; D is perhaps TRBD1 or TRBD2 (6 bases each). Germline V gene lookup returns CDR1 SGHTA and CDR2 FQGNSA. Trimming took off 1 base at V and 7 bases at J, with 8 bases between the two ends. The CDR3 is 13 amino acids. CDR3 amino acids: CASSLGGANEQFF. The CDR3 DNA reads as TGTGCCAGCAGCTTAGGGGGGGCAAATGAGCAGTTCTTC.

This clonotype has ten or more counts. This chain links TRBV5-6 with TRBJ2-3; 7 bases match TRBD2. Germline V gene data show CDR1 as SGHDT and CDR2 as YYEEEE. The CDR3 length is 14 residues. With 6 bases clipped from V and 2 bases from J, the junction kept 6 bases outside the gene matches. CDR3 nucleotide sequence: TGTGCCAGCAAGAAGCGGGGCCACACAGATACGCAGTATTTT. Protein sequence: CASKKRGHTDTQYF. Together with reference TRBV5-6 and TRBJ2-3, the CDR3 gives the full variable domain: DAGVTQSPTHLIKTRGQQVTLRCSPKSGHDTVSWYQQALGQGPQFIFQYYEEEERQRGNFPDRFSGHQFPNYSSELNVNALLLGDSALYLCASKKRGHTDTQYFGPGTRLTVL.

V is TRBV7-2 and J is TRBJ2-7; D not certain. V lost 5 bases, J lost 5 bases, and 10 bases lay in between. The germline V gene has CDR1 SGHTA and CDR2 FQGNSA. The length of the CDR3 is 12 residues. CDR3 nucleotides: TGTGCCAGCAGCGCGCTAGGGAACGAGCAGTACTTC. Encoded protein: CASSALGNEQYF.

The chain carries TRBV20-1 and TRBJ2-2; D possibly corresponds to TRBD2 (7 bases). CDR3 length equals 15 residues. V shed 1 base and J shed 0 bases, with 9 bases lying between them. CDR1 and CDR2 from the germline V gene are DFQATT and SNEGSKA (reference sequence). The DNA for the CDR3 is TGCAGTGCTAGAGGCGGGGGCACGAACACCGGGGAGCTGTTTTTT. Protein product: CSARGGGTNTGELFF.

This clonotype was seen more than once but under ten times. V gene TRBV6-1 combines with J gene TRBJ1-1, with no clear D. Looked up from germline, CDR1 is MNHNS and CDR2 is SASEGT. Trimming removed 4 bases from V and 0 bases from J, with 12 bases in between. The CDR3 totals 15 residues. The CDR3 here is CASSGGAVMNTEAFF. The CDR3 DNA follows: TGTGCCAGCAGTGGAGGAGCAGTTATGAACACTGAAGCTTTCTTT.

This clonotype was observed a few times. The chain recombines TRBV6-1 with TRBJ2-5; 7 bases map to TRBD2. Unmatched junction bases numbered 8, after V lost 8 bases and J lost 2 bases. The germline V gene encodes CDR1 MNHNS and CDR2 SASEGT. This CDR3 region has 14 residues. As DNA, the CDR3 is TGTGCCAGCGGTTCTCTCGGGGGGCAAGAGACCCAGTACTTC. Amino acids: CASGSLGGQETQYF.

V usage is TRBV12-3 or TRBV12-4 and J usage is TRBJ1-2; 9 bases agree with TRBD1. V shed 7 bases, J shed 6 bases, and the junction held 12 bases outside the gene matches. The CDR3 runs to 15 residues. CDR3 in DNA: TGTGCCAGCACACCACGGCCTGGGACAGGGCATGGCTACACCTTC. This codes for CASTPRPGTGHGYTF.

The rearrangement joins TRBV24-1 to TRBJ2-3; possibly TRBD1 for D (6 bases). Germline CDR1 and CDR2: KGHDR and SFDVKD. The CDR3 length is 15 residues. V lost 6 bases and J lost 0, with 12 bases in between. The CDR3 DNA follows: TGTGCCACCAGTTCTGCCAGGGGAAGCACAGATACGCAGTATTTT. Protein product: CATSSARGSTDTQYF.

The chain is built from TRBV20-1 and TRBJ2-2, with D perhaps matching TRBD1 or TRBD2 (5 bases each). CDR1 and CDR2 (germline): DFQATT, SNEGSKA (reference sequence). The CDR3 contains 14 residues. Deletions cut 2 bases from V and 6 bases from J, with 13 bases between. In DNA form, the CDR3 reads TGCAGTGCTAGAATGTGGGGGTTGGCCGGGGAGCTGTTTTTT. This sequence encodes CSARMWGLAGELFF.

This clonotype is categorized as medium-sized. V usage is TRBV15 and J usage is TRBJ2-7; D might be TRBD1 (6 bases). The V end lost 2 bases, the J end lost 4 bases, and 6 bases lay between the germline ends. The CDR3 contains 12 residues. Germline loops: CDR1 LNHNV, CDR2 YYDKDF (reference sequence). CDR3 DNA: TGTGCCACCAGCAGACAGGGGTACGAGCAGTACTTC. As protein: CATSRQGYEQYF. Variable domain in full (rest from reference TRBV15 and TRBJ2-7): DAMVIQNPRYQVTQFGKPVTLSCSQTLNHNVMYWYQQKSSQAPKLLFHYYDKDFNNEADTPDNFQSRRPNTSFCFLDIRSPGLGDTAMYLCATSRQGYEQYFGPGTRLTVT.

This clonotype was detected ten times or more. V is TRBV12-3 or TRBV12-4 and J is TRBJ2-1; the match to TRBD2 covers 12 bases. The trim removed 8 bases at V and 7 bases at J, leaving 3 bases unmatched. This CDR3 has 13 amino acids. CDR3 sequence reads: CASRTSGGNEQFF. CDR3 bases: TGTGCCAGCCGAACTAGCGGGGGGAATGAGCAGTTCTTC.

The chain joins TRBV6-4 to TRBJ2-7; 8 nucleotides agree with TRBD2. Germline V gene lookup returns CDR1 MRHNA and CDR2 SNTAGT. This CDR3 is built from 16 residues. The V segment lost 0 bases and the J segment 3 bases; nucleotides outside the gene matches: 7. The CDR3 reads CASSDSSLREDYEQYF. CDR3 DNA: TGTGCCAGCAGTGACTCGAGTTTGCGGGAGGACTACGAGCAGTACTTC.

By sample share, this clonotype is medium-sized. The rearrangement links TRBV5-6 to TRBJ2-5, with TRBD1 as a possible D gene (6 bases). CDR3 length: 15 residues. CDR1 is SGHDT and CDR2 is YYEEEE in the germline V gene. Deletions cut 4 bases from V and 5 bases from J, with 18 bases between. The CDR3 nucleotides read TGTGCCAGCAGCGACGCCAGGGGCCTAATGGAGACCCAGTACTTC. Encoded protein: CASSDARGLMETQYF.

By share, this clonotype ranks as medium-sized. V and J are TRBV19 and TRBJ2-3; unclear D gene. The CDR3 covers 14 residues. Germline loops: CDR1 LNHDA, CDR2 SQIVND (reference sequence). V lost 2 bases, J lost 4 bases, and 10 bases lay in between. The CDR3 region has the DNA TGTGCCAGTAGTATAAGGCGAGTCCCAGATACGCAGTATTTT. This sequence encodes CASSIRRVPDTQYF. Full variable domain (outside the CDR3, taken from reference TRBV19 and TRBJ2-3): DGGITQSPKYLFRKEGQNVTLSCEQNLNHDAMYWYRQDPGQGLRLIYYSQIVNDFQKGDIAEGYSVSREKKESFPLTVTSAQKNPTAFYLCASSIRRVPDTQYFGPGTRLTVL.

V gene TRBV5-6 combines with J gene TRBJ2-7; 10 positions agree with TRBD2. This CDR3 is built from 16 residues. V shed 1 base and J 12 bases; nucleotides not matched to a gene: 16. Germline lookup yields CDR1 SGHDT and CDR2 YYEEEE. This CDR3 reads CASSLFRSSGSQESYF. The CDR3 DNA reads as TGTGCCAGCAGCTTGTTTAGGTCTAGCGGGAGTCAAGAGTCGTACTTC.

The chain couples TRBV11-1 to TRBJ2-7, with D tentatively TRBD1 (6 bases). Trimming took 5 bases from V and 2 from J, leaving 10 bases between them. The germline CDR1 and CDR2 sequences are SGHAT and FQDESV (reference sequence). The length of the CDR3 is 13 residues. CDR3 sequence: CASSPRGAYEQYF. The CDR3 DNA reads TGTGCCAGCAGCCCCAGGGGTGCCTACGAGCAGTACTTC.